The 4 T cell receptor beta chains reported below all come from one sample, sequenced in a study of shared T cell receptors in the human thymus. Measured with immunoSEQ multiplex PCR; TCRdb has only the in-frame clones, and not every one. The table shows just under 550,000 clones, with about 80% occurring only once. The same data also contributed to another study, on human thymus T cells.

Sequencing was carried out using thymocytes. Every receptor here comes from a boy in the first two years of life with a congenital heart defect.

The chain carries TRBV4-3 and TRBJ2-7; 7 nucleotides align to TRBD2. After removal of 0 bases from V and 2 bases from J, the junction contained 4 bases not matched to a gene. Germline V gene sequence: CDR1 LGHNA, CDR2 YSLEER. The CDR3 runs to 15 residues. DNA of the CDR3: TGCGCCAGCAGCCAAGATGGGACTACGACCTACGAGCAGTACTTC. Protein sequence: CASSQDGTTTYEQYF.

This clone was seen a few times. CDR3 sequence reads: CASSLLRGPGHSYEQYF. CDR3 coding DNA: TGTGCCAGCAGCCTTTTAAGGGGCCCGGGACACAGTTACGAGCAGTACTTC. The chain carries TRBV14 and TRBJ2-7; D possibly corresponds to TRBD1 (6 bases). Trimming took 4 bases from V and 4 from J, leaving 23 bases between them. Germline CDR1 reads SGHDN; CDR2 reads FVKESK. The CDR3 has 17 amino acids.

The rearrangement links TRBV19 to TRBJ1-5; tentative D call: TRBD1 (6 bases). CDR3 length: 13 residues. CDR1 is LNHDA and CDR2 is SQIVND in the germline V gene (reference sequence). The V gene lost 7 bases and the J gene lost 11 bases, with 18 bases spanning the gap. DNA of the CDR3: TGTGCCAGTATGGGTCAGGGGAGGGGGGCCCAGCATTTT. This sequence encodes CASMGQGRGAQHF.

V gene TRBV4-1 combines with J gene TRBJ1-3; D gene unclear. There are 16 residues in the CDR3. CDR1 is MGHRA and CDR2 is YSYEKL in the germline V gene. Trimming left V 6 bases short and J 0 bases short, with 15 bases between. CDR3 amino acids: CASRASLAFSGNTIYF. In DNA form, the CDR3 reads TGCGCCAGCAGGGCATCCTTGGCCTTCTCTGGAAACACCATATATTTT.